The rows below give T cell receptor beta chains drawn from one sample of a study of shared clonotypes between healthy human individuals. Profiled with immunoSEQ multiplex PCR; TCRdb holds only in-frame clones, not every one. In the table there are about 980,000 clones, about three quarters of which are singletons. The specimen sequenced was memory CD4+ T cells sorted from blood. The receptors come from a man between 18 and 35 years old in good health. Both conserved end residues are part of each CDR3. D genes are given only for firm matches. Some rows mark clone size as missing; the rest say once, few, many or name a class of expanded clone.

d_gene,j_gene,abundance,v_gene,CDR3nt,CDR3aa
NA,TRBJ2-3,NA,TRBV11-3,TGTGCCAGCAGCTTAGGGCAGGGGCTGCCAGATACGCAGTATTTT,CASSLGQGLPDTQYF
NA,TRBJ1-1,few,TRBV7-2,TGTGCCAGCAGCTCCCAGGTGAACACTGAAGCTTTCTTT,CASSSQVNTEAFF
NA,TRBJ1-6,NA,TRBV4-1,TGCGCCAGCAGCCAAGGGGGTACTAATAATTCACCCCTCCACTTT,CASSQGGTNNSPLHF
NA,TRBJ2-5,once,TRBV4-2,TGTGCCAGCAGCCAAGAAAGGGGGGGGGCCGGTAGGACCCAGTACTTC,CASSQERGGAGRTQYF
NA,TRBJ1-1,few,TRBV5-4,TGTGCCAGCAGCTCAACGCAACAGGGTTACACTGAAGCTTTCTTT,CASSSTQQGYTEAFF
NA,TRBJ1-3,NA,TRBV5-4,TGTGCCAGCAGCCCTACGGGCTCTGGAAACACCATATATTTT,CASSPTGSGNTIYF
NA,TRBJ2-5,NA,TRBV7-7,TGTGCTAGCAGCTCAGGAGAGACCCAGTACTTC,CASSSGETQYF
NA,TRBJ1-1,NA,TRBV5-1,TGCGCCAGCAGCTTGATGGATCCAGGGCAGAACACTGAAGCTTTCTTT,CASSLMDPGQNTEAFF
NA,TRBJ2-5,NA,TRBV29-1,TGCAGCGTTGAAGATACAGCCAGCCAAGAGACCCAGTACTTC,CSVEDTASQETQYF
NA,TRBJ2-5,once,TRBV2,TGTGCCAGCAGAAGGGGGGCCCAAGAGACCCAGTACTTC,CASRRGAQETQYF